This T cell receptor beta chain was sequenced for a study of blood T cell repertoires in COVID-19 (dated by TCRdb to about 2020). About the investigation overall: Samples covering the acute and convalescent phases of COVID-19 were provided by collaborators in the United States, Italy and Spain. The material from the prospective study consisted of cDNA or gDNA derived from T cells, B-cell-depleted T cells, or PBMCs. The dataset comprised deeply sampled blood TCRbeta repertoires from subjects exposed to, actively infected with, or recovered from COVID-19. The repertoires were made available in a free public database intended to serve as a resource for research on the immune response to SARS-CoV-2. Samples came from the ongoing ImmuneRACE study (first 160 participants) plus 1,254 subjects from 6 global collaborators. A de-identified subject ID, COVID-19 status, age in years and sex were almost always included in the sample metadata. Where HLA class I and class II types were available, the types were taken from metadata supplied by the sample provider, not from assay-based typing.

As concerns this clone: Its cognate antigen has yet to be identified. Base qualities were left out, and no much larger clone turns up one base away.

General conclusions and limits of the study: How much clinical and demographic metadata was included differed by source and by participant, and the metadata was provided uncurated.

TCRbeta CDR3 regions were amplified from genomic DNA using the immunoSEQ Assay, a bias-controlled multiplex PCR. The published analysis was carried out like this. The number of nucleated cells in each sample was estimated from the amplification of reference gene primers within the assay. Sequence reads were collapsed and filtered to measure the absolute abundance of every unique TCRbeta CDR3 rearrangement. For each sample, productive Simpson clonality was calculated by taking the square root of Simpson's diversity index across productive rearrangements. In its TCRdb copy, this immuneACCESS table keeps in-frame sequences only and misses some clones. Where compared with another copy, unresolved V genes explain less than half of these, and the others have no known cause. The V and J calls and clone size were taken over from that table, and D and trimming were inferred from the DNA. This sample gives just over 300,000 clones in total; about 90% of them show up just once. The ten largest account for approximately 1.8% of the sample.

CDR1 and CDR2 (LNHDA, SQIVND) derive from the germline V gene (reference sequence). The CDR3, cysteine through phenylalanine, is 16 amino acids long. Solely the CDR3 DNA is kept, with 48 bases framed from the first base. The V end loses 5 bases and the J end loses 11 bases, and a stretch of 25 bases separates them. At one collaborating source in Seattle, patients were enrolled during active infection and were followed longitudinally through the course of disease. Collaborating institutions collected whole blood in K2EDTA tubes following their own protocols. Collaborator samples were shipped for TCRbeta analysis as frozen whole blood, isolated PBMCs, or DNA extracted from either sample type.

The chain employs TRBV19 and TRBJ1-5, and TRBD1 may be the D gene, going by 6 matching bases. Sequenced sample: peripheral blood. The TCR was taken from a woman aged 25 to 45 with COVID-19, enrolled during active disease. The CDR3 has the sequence CASSAYGGGSFTAQHF. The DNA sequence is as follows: TGTGCCAGTAGTGCCTATGGGGGCGGATCCTTTACGGCCCAGCATTTT. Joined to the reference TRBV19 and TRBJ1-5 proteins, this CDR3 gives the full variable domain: DGGITQSPKYLFRKEGQNVTLSCEQNLNHDAMYWYRQDPGQGLRLIYYSQIVNDFQKGDIAEGYSVSREKKESFPLTVTSAQKNPTAFYLCASSAYGGGSFTAQHFGDGTRLSIL.